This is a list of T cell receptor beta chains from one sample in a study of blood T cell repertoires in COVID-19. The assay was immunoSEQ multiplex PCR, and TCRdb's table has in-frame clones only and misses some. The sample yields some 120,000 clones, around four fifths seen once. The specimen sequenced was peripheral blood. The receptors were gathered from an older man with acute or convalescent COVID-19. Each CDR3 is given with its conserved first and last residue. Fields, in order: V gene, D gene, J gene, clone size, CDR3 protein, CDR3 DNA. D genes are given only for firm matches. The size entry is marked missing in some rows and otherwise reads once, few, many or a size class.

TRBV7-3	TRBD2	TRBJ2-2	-	CASSPAGVRGTGELFF	TGTGCCAGCAGCCCAGCGGGAGTCAGGGGCACCGGGGAGCTGTTTTTT
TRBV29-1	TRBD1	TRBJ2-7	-	CSVKLGQGTASYEQYF	TGCAGCGTTAAGCTCGGACAGGGGACTGCCTCCTACGAGCAGTACTTC
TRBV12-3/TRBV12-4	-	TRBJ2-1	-	CASRTFGTSPFF	TGTGCCAGCAGGACCTTCGGGACAAGTCCGTTCTTC
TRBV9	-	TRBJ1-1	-	CASSGDSQAPTEAFF	TGTGCCAGCAGCGGGGACTCCCAGGCTCCCACTGAAGCTTTCTTT
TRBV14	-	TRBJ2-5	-	CASSQPTSWETQYF	TGTGCCAGCAGCCAACCGACTAGTTGGGAGACCCAGTACTTC
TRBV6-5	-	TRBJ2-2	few	CASSYSGLNTGELFF	TGTGCCAGCAGTTACTCGGGACTGAACACCGGGGAGCTGTTTTTT
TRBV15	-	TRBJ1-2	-	CATRPGGPYGYTF	TGTGCCACCAGGCCGGGAGGGCCCTATGGCTACACCTTC
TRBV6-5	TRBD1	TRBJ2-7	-	CASSQQGERGEQYF	TGTGCCAGCAGTCAACAGGGGGAAAGGGGGGAGCAGTACTTC
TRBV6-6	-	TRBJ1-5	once	CASVEGGNQPQHF	TGTGCCAGCGTAGAAGGGGGAAATCAGCCCCAGCATTTT
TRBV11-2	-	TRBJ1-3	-	CASSSTGNTIYF	TGTGCCAGCAGCTCTACTGGAAACACCATATATTTT
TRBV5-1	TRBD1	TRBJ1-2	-	CASSARDRGAYGYTF	TGCGCCAGCAGCGCCCGGGACAGGGGGGCCTATGGCTACACCTTC
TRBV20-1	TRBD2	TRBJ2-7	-	CSASSGGSHRSYEQYF	TGCAGTGCTAGTTCGGGCGGGAGTCATAGGTCCTACGAGCAGTACTTC
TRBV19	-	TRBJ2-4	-	CASSIGVRNEAGEAKNIQYF	TGTGCCAGTAGTATAGGGGTCCGTAACGAGGCCGGGGAGGCCAAAAACATTCAGTACTTC
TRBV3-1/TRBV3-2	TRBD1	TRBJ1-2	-	CASSRQGQGARGPYGYTF	TGTGCCAGCAGTCGACAAGGACAGGGGGCTAGGGGGCCTTATGGCTACACCTTC
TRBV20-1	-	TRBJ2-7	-	CSASISDTYTYEQYF	TGCAGTGCTAGTATTTCGGACACCTATACCTACGAGCAGTACTTC
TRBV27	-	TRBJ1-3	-	CASSLGSGSGNTIYF	TGTGCCAGCAGTTTGGGCAGTGGCTCTGGAAACACCATATATTTT
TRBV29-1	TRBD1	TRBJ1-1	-	CSAWTGGEAFF	TGCAGCGCATGGACAGGGGGTGAAGCTTTCTTT
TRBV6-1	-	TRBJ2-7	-	CASSESQGSYEQYF	TGTGCCAGCAGTGAATCACAGGGCTCCTACGAGCAGTACTTC
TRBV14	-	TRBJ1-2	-	CASSQEWGVYGYTF	TGTGCCAGCAGCCAAGAATGGGGAGTCTATGGCTACACCTTC
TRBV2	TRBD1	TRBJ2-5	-	CASRTGQGGARMETQYF	TGTGCCAGCAGAACCGGACAGGGTGGGGCCAGAATGGAGACCCAGTACTTC
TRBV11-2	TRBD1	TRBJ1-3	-	CASSWTGGNTIYF	TGTGCCAGCAGCTGGACAGGCGGAAACACCATATATTTT
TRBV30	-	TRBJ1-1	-	CAWSLVGLRVAEAFF	TGTGCCTGGAGTTTGGTGGGCCTGCGAGTGGCTGAAGCTTTCTTT
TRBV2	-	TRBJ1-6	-	CASRLVRDANSPLHF	TGTGCCAGCCGACTAGTCAGGGACGCAAATTCACCCCTCCACTTT
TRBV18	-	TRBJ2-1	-	CASSPWLRDNNEQFF	TGTGCCAGCTCACCTTGGCTTCGGGACAACAATGAGCAGTTCTTC
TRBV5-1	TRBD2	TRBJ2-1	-	CASSTGGQVTEQFF	TGCGCCAGCAGCACGGGAGGGCAAGTCACAGAGCAGTTCTTC
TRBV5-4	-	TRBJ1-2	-	CASSFPGVNYGYTF	TGTGCCAGCAGCTTCCCGGGGGTTAACTATGGCTACACCTTC
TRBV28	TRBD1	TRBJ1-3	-	CASSSRGWGNTIYF	TGTGCCAGCAGTTCCAGGGGGTGGGGAAACACCATATATTTT
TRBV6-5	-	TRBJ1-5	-	CASKSEPYSNQPQHF	TGTGCCAGCAAGTCGGAGCCTTATAGCAATCAGCCCCAGCATTTT
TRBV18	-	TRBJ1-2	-	CASSLERSPYGYTF	TGTGCCAGCTCCCTAGAGCGGAGCCCTTATGGCTACACCTTC
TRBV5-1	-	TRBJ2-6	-	CASSYRWGGSGANVLTF	TGCGCCAGCAGCTACCGGTGGGGCGGCTCTGGGGCCAACGTCCTGACTTTC
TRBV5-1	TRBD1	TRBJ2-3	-	CASSPGQGLDTQYF	TGCGCCAGCAGCCCCGGACAGGGACTAGATACGCAGTATTTT
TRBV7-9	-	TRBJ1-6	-	CASSLGVRNSPLHF	TGTGCCAGCAGCTTAGGAGTCAGGAATTCACCCCTCCACTTT
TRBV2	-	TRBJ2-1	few	CASSEGPALKQFF	TGTGCCAGCAGTGAAGGTCCCGCACTCAAGCAGTTCTTC
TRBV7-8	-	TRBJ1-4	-	CASSPSTGEKLFF	TGTGCCAGCAGCCCCAGCACAGGGGAAAAACTGTTTTTT
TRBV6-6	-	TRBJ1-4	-	CASSRNEKLFF	TGTGCCAGCAGCCGTAATGAAAAACTGTTTTTT
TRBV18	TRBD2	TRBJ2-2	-	CASSPRLAGNTNTGELFF	TGTGCCAGCTCACCACGTCTAGCGGGGAATACGAACACCGGGGAGCTGTTTTTT
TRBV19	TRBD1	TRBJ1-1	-	CASSNRGRGTEAFF	TGTGCCAGTAGTAACAGGGGGCGCGGGACTGAAGCTTTCTTT
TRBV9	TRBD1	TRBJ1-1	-	CASSSTGGVDTEAFF	TGTGCCAGCTCTTCCACAGGGGGCGTGGACACTGAAGCTTTCTTT
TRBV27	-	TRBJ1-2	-	CASSPRGGSNYGYTF	TGTGCCAGCAGTCCCCGAGGAGGTAGTAACTATGGCTACACCTTC
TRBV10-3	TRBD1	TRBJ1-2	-	CAITGSTGTANYGYTF	TGTGCCATCACGGGATCGACAGGGACAGCTAACTATGGCTACACCTTC
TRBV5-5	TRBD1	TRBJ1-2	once	CASSLGGQGGGYTF	TGTGCCAGCAGCTTGGGCGGACAGGGGGGCGGCTACACCTTC
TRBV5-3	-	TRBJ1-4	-	CARSLSRLQATNEKLFF	TGTGCCAGAAGCTTGAGTCGCTTACAGGCAACTAATGAAAAACTGTTTTTT
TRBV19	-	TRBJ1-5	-	CASSRKGEGNQPQHF	TGTGCCAGTAGTCGGAAGGGAGAGGGCAATCAGCCCCAGCATTTT
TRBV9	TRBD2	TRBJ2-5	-	CASSVEPGGETQYF	TGTGCCAGCAGCGTAGAACCCGGGGGGGAGACCCAGTACTTC
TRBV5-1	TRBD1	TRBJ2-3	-	CASSPDRVGDTQYF	TGCGCCAGCAGCCCAGACAGGGTGGGAGATACGCAGTATTTT
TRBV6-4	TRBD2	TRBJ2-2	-	CASSAPRLADKNIWGGELFF	TGTGCCAGCAGTGCCCCTCGCCTAGCGGACAAGAATATTTGGGGCGGGGAGCTGTTTTTT
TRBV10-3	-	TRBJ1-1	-	CAISESGQLNTEAFF	TGTGCCATCAGTGAGTCCGGACAGTTGAACACTGAAGCTTTCTTT